This T cell receptor (beta chain) was captured in a study of control samples from healthy donors and cancer patients. Sequencing used immunoSEQ multiplex PCR; TCRdb keeps in-frame clones, though not all of them. This table holds about 150,000 clones, approximately 91% found once. CDR1 and CDR2 (germline): SQVTM, ANQGSEA. Trimming pared 2 bases from V and 3 bases from J, leaving 10 bases between. This CDR3 is built from 13 residues. The chain recombines TRBV29-1 with TRBJ2-5; D is uncertain. Sequencing used blood. The sequence was obtained from a woman aged 40 to 50 in good health. The CDR3 nucleotides are TGCAGCGTTGAATGGGGTAGGGAAGAGACCCAGTACTTC. Amino acid sequence: CSVEWGREETQYF.